This TCR beta chain came from a study of OX40 agonist ivuxolimab in advanced cancers. Regarding the complete study: Ivuxolimab was an agonistic, fully human IgG2 monoclonal antibody directed against OX40 (CD134), a costimulatory receptor. Intravenous ivuxolimab was administered to patients every 2 weeks at six dose levels: 0.01, 0.1, 0.3, 1.5, 3 and 10 mg/kg. Of the 50 to 55 dose-escalation patients, hepatocellular carcinoma was present in 19, melanoma in approximately 15, renal cell carcinoma in 9 and head and neck cancer in 9. In the dose-escalation cohort, 82.7% of patients were male, and the mean age was around 60 years, with a range of roughly 20 to 79. Prior anti-PD-1, anti-PD-L1 or anti-CTLA-4 therapy was permitted, and checkpoint inhibitors had been received by around 39% of dose-escalation patients. Partial responses occurred in three dose-escalation patients: two with cutaneous melanoma and one with hepatocellular carcinoma. The point of sequencing TCRbeta in the periphery was to test whether ivuxolimab changed TCR sequence diversity and drove clonal T-cell expansion. The paper describes the monotherapy dose-escalation part (N of about 52 patients) of the phase I trial of ivuxolimab. Results and caveats for the whole study, not just this receptor: After ivuxolimab, expanded clones were on average more numerous among CD8+ T cells than among CD4+ T cells. The antigen specificity of the clonally expanded peripheral T cells was not determined. At doses of 0.1 to 3.0 mg/kg, clonal expansion of both CD4+ and CD8+ T cells in blood was seen between baseline and week 6. Partial responders in the 0.1-3.0 mg/kg groups had among the lowest normalized peripheral clonal expansion, especially among CD8+ T cells. Low levels of normalized T-cell clonal expansion were also seen in some patients who did not respond.

The trial excluded patients who had a history of autoimmune disease or were on systemic immunosuppression. Peripheral blood for TCR sequencing was collected from all dose cohorts at baseline, on cycle 4 day 1, and on cycle 7 day 1. The samples were drawn from a first-in-human, open-label, multicenter phase I dose-escalation trial of ivuxolimab. The trial enrolled adults with locally advanced or metastatic head and neck squamous cell, hepatocellular, melanoma or renal cell carcinoma. CD4+ and CD8+ T cells were sorted separately from peripheral blood before TCR sequencing. Genomic DNA was isolated from the sorted cells so that the TCRbeta CDR3 region could be sequenced. The immunoSEQ Assay was used to sequence the TCRbeta CDR3 regions. The table was pulled from immuneACCESS by TCRdb, which kept in-frame rearrangements only. Such tables lose some clones; where checked, under half of the loss comes from unresolved V genes, and the rest has no known cause. The table for this sample lists around 63,000 clones; 75% to 90% of them were counted only once. The top ten clonotypes cover less than 14% of the sample.

CDR1 and CDR2, per the germline V gene, are MNHNS and SASEGT. V drops 5 bases and J drops 4 bases, leaving 9 bases in between. Taken from cysteine to phenylalanine, the CDR3 has 13 residues. Of all the DNA, just the CDR3 is kept, 39 bases in frame from base 1. Note on this clone: Its antigen target is currently unknown. Per-base quality was not reported, and no clone a single base away is much larger than it.

The material sequenced was CD4+ or CD8+ T cells sorted from blood, taken in a trial of the OX40 agonist ivuxolimab. This chain is built from TRBV6-1 and TRBJ1-5, with the D segment identity uncertain. The TCR sequence derives from an adult with an advanced solid tumor such as melanoma, head and neck, liver or kidney cancer. The sequence in DNA is TGTGCCAGCAGTTCCAGTAGAAATCAGCCCCAGCATTTT. Its product reads: CASSSSRNQPQHF.